This paragraph reports one T cell receptor beta chain. Antigen: not known. CDR1 and CDR2 (germline): LGHNA, YNFKEQ. The trim removed 1 base at V and 5 bases at J, leaving 18 bases unmatched. The CDR3 runs to 19 residues. The data are from a study of response to subunit inactivated influenza vaccine. Regarding the study as a whole: Each seasonal influenza vaccination, the authors suggested, recruits few new T cells.

TCRdb re-called the RT-PCR reads through MiXCR, storing one row per CDR3 protein. The sample comprises more than 400,000 distinct CDR3 sequences, more than 7% of which are singletons, and over 10% rests with the top ten. The specimen was PBMCs from blood, collected approximately 25 months after vaccination. The gene calls are TRBV4-2 and TRBJ2-5; 8 bases agree with TRBD2. The TCR sequence derives from a man between 50 and 69 years old who received an inactivated influenza vaccine. CDR3 nucleotides: TGTGCCAGCAGCCAAGGCCTCCCCTGGCGGGGGGACTTCGTGGAGACCCAGTACTTC. Protein: CASSQGLPWRGDFVETQYF.